This TCR beta chain originates from a study of T cells in tuberculosis. Study results and limitations: Active tuberculosis cases were adults; controls were adolescents. Smaller distances to GMM-specific TCRs suggested their expansion in active tuberculosis.

Germline CDR1 SGHVS, CDR2 FQNEAQ. The CDR3 consists of 16 residues. V dropped 5 bases and J dropped 4; count of bases not matched to a gene: 12. Sequencing was performed with immunoSEQ multiplex PCR; in TCRdb, only in-frame clones are kept and a portion is missing. The profile shows 20,000 to 30,000 clones, 95% of them singletons. To note about this clone: Its antigen is unidentified.

This TCR derives from a donor aged 10 to 29 with latent tuberculosis or without tuberculosis infection. This rearrangement joins TRBV7-8 to TRBJ1-1; 8 bases line up with TRBD1. What was sequenced was PBMCs. The CDR3 DNA sequence: TGTGCCAGCAGCCCCCGAAAGGACAGGGTGGCCACTGAAGCTTTCTTT. Translation: CASSPRKDRVATEAFF.